Given below is one TCR beta chain in context. Its specific antigen is unknown. Base qualities are not at hand, and no much larger clone is one base apart. The CDR3 holds 14 amino acids from the cysteine to the phenylalanine. Only the CDR3 part of the read is kept: 42 bases, read in frame from the first base. As encoded in the germline V gene, CDR1 is MGHDK while CDR2 is SYGVNS. Compared with germline, V lacks 11 bases and J lacks 5 bases; bases without a gene match: 10. These data come from a study of cytomegalovirus exposure and HLA in healthy donors listed by TCRdb under 2017. Describing the broader study: According to a later analysis, one platform produced both the 100 to 150 validation repertoires and the roughly 640 repertoires of the first cohort. The aim of the study was to test whether cataloging public T cell receptors could identify signatures of past pathogen exposure. In addition to the first cohort of roughly 670 subjects, a separate validation cohort of some 120 different subjects was used. The study combined high-throughput TCR immunosequencing, statistical association of individual TCRs with disease status, and machine learning to predict cytomegalovirus infection status.

Donors formed part of the validation cohort, which comprised fewer than 150 subjects and was distinct from the first cohort of 550 to 850 subjects. Library prep was done by the immunoSEQ multiplex PCR assay. The original methods were these. A statistical classification framework was built to diagnose cytomegalovirus status from the catalog of TCR beta chain sequences. Imported from immuneACCESS, the table was reduced by TCRdb to in-frame sequences with V and J called. These copies leave out some clones; in studies compared against another copy, an unresolved V gene accounts for under half, and the cause of the remainder is not known. That table is the source of V, J and clone size, and D and trimming were worked out from the DNA. The sample records about 280,000 clones, more than 75% of which are singletons. 0.92% of the sample goes to the ten largest clones. Findings and caveats that apply to the study as a whole: A later analysis lacked HLA typing for the validation cohort, so it scored co-occurrence in that cohort across all 110 or so repertoires. A later analysis found that TCRs clustered in the first cohort also tended to co-occur in the 120 validation repertoires, with 94% of cluster scores above 0. The authors suggested that the approach could potentially be extended to other disease states and immunological phenotypes. The classifier was reported to diagnose cytomegalovirus status with high specificity and sensitivity in both the original and validation cohorts. Most TCR sequences were seen in very few donors, while some public TCRs were found in many individuals. In the study, around 150 TCR beta chains were listed as associated with cytomegalovirus. In vitro tests confirmed that three of the cytomegalovirus-associated TCR beta chains recognize cytomegalovirus antigens.

The receptor was isolated from a woman aged 18-35 years in good health and CMV-seronegative. Sequenced: PBMCs. Recombination joined TRBV25-1 with TRBJ1-1; TRBD1 fits 11 bases in the junction. In nucleotide form, the sequence is TGTGCCTCTCTGGGGGACAGGGGGTGGACTGAAGCTTTCTTT. This encodes CASLGDRGWTEAFF.